This T cell receptor (beta chain) stems from a study of Graves' ophthalmopathy and Graves' hyperthyroidism. CDR3 length: 18 residues. Germline loops: CDR1 SGHTA, CDR2 FQGNSA. Concerning this clonotype: Its specificity is not known. A junction end diverges from the germline sequence, so it may reflect a read error.

Whole-study findings and limits: Most thyroid clonotypes expanded beyond 0.001 frequency were also found in blood. At about 70% sensitivity and 72.22% specificity, the model predicted progression of the ophthalmopathy. Cross-validated, the 13-signature model showed 87.88%/81.08% sensitivity/specificity, and 80%/75% in the test set.

Amplification of the TCR beta CDR3 regions used RNA transcripts (as template). Investigators did first-round RT-PCR with HTBI primers, then second-round multiplex PCR. TCRdb reanalysed the multiplex PCR reads using MiXCR and keeps one entry per CDR3 protein. The sample records about 1.2 million distinct CDR3 sequences, roughly 35% being singletons. Sequenced material: peripheral blood or thyroid tissue (not recorded which). The TCR originated in an adult man with Graves' hyperthyroidism. The chain couples TRBV7-2 to TRBJ2-5; possible D gene TRBD1, 7 bases. DNA of the CDR3: TGTGCCAGCACCGAAGGGTGGACTACCGGGACAGCCCAAGAGGCCCAGTACTTC. Translated: CASTEGWTTGTAQEAQYF.